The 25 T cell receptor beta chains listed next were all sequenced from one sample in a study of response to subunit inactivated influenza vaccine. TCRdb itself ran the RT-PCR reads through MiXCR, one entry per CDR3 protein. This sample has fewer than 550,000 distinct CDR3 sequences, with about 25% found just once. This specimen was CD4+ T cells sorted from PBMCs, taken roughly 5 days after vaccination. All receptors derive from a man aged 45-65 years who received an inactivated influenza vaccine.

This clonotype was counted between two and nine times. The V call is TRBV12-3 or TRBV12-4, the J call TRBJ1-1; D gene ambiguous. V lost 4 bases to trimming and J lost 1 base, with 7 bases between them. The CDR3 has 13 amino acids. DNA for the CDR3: TGTGCCAGCAGTTATATGCGGAACACTGAAGCTTTCTTT. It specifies CASSYMRNTEAFF.

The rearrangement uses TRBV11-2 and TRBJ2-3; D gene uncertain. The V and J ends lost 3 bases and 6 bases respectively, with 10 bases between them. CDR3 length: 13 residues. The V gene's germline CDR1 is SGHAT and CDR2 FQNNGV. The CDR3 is CASSFRRGDTQYF. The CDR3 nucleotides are TGTGCCAGCAGCTTCAGGAGAGGTGATACGCAGTATTTT. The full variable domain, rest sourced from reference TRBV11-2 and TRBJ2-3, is EAGVAQSPRYKIIEKRQSVAFWCNPISGHATLYWYQQILGQGPKLLIQFQNNGVVDDSQLPKDRFSAERLKGVDSTLKIQPAKLEDSAVYLCASSFRRGDTQYFGPGTRLTVL.

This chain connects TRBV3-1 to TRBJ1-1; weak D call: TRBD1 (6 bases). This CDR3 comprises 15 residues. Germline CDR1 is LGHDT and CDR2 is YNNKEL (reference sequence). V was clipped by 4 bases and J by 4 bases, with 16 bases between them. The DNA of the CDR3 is TGTGCCAGCAGCCCAGCAGTTCAGGGGAGCACTGAAGCTTTCTTT. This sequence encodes CASSPAVQGSTEAFF.

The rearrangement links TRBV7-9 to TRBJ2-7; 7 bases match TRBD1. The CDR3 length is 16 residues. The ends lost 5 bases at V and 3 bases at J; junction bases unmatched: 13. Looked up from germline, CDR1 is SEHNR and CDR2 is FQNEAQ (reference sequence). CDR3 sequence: CASSEYVGGQFYEQYF. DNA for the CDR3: TGTGCCAGCAGCGAGTACGTAGGGGGCCAATTCTACGAGCAGTACTTC. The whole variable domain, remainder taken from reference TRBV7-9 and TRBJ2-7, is DTGVSQNPRHKITKRGQNVTFRCDPISEHNRLYWYRQTLGQGPEFLTYFQNEAQLEKSRLLSDRFSAERPKGSFSTLEIQRTEQGDSAMYLCASSEYVGGQFYEQYFGPGTRLTVT.

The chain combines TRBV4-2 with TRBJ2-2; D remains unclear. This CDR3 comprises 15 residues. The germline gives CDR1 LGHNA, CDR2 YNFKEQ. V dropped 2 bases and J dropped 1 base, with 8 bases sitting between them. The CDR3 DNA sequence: TGTGCCAGCAGCCAAACCACAATGAACACCGGGGAGCTGTTTTTT. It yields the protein CASSQTTMNTGELFF.

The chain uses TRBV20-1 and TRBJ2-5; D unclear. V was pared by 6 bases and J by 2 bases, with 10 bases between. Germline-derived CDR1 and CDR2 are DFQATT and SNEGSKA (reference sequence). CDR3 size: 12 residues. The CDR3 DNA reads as TGCAGTGCCAAGTCAGCACAAGAGACCCAGTACTTC. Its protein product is CSAKSAQETQYF.

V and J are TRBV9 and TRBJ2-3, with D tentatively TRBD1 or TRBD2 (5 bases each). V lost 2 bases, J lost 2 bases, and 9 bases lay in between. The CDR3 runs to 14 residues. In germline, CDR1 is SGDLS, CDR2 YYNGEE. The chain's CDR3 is CASSVGTVTDTQYF. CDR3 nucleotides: TGTGCCAGCAGCGTCGGGACCGTCACAGATACGCAGTATTTT.

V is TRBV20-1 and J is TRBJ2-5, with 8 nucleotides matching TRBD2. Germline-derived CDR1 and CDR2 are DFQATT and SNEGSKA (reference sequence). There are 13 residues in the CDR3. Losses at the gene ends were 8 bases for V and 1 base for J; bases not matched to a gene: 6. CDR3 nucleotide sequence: TGCAGTTCATGGACTAGCAGCCAAGAGACCCAGTACTTC. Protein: CSSWTSSQETQYF.

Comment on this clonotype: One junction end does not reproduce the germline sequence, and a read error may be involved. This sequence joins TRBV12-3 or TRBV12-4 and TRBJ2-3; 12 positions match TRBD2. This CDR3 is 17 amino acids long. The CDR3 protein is CASTLAGGLRSTDTQYF. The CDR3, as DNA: TGCGCCAGCACCCTAGCGGGGGGGCTTCGATCCACAGATACGCAGTATTTT.

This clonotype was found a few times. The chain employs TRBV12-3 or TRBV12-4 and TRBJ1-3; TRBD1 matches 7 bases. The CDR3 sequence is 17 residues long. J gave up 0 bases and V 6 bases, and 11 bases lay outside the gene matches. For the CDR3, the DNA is TGTGCCAGCAGCTATCATTCGGACAGGCCCTCTGGAAACACCATATATTTT. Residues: CASSYHSDRPSGNTIYF.

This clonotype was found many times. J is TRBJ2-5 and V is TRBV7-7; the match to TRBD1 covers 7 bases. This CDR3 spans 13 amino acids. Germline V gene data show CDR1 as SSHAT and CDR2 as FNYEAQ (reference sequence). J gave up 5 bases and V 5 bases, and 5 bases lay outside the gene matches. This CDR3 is CASSRDRDETQYF. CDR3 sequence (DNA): TGTGCCAGCAGCAGAGACAGGGACGAGACCCAGTACTTC.

The CDR3 sequence is CSAPWDRGTYGYTF. CDR3 bases: TGCAGTGCCCCTTGGGACAGGGGGACCTATGGCTACACCTTC. The chain is built from TRBV20-1 and TRBJ1-2; TRBD1 aligns across 11 bases. The J segment lost 4 bases and the V segment lost 6 bases, leaving 7 bases of the junction unmatched. Germline V gene lookup returns CDR1 DFQATT and CDR2 SNEGSKA (reference sequence). The CDR3 contains 14 residues.

DNA of the CDR3: TGCACCAGCAGCCAATACGGTCAAGAGACCCAGTACTTC. Translating it yields CTSSQYGQETQYF. This chain connects TRBV1 to TRBJ2-5. TRBV1 is labeled a pseudogene. This CDR3 comprises 13 residues.

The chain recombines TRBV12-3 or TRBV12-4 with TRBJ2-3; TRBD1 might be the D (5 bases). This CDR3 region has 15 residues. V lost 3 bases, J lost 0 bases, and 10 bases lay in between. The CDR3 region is CASSFQGPSTDTQYF. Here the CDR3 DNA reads TGTGCCAGCAGTTTTCAGGGCCCTAGCACAGATACGCAGTATTTT.

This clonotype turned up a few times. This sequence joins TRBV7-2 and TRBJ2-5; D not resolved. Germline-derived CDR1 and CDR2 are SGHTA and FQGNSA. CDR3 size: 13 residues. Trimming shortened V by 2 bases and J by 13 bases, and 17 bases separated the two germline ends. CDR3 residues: CASSLYPLEDGYF. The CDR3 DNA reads TGTGCCAGCAGCTTATATCCTCTAGAGGATGGGTACTTC. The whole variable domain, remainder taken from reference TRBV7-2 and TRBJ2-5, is GAGVSQSPSNKVTEKGKDVELRCDPISGHTALYWYRQSLGQGLEFLIYFQGNSAPDKSGLPSDRFSAERTGGSVSTLTIQRTQQEDSAVYLCASSLYPLEDGYFGPGTRLLVL.

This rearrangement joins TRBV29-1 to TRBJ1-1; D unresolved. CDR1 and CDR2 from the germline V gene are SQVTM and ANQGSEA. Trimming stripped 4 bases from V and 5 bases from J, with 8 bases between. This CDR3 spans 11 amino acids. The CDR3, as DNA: TGCAGCGTTGCGGAAGGTACTGAAGCTTTCTTT. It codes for CSVAEGTEAFF.

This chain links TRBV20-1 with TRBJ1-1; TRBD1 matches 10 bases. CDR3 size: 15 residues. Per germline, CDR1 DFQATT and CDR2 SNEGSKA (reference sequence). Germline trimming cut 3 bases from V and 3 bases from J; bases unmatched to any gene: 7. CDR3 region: CSARGTGARYTEAFF. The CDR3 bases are TGCAGTGCTAGGGGGACAGGGGCGCGGTACACTGAAGCTTTCTTT.

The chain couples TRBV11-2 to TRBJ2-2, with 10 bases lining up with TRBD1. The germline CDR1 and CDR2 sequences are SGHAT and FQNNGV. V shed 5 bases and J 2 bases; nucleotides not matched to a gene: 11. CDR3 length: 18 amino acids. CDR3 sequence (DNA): TGTGCCAGCAGCCCCCACCCGACAGGGGGCTCTAACACCGGGGAGCTGTTTTTT. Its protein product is CASSPHPTGGSNTGELFF.

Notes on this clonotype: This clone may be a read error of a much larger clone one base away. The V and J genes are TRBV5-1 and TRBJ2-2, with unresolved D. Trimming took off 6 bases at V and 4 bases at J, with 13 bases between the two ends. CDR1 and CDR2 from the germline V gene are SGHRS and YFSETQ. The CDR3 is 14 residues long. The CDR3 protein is CASTHPESTGELFF. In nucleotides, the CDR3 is TGCGCCAGCACCCACCCCGAGAGCACCGGGGAGCTGTTTTTT.

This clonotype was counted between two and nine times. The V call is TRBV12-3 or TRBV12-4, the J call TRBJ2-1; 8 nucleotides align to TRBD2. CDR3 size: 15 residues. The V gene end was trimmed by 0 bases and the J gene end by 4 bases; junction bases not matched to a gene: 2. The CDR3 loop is CASSLAGTRYNEQFF. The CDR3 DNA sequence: TGTGCCAGCAGTTTAGCCGGGACTAGATACAATGAGCAGTTCTTC.

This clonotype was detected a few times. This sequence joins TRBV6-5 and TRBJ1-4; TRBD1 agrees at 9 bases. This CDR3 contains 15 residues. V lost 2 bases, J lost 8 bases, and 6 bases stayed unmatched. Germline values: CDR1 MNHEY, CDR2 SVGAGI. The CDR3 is CASSYGGQGREKLFF. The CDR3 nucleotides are TGTGCCAGCAGTTACGGGGGACAGGGTAGGGAAAAACTGTTTTTT.

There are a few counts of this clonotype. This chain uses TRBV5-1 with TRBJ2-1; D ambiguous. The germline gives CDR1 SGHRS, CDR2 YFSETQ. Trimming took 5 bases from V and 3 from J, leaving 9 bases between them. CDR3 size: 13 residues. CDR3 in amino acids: CASRGGVYNEQFF. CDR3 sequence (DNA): TGCGCCAGCAGGGGCGGAGTCTACAATGAGCAGTTCTTC.

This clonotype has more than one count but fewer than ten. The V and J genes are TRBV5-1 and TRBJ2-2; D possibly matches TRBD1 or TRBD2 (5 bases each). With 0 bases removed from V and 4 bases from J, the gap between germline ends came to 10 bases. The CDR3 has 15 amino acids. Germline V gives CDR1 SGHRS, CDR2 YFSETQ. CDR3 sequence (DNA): TGCGCCAGCAGCTTGGATTGGGGGACCACCGGGGAGCTGTTTTTT. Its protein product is CASSLDWGTTGELFF.

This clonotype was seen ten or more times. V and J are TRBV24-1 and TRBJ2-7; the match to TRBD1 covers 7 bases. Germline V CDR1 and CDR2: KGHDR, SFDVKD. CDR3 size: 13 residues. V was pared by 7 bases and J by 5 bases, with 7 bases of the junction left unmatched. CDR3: CATSRDSLDEQYF. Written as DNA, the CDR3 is TGTGCCACCAGCAGGGACAGCCTAGACGAGCAGTACTTC.

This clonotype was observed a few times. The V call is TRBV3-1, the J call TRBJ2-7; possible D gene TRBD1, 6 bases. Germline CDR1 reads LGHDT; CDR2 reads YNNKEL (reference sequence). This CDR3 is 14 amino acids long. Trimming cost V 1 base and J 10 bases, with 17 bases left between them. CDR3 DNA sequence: TGTGCCAGCAGCCAAGTTCCGGGCAGGGGCCGCCAGTACTTC. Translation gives CASSQVPGRGRQYF.